Listed below are T cell receptor beta chains from one sample, sequenced in a study of blood T cell repertoires in COVID-19. The table came from immunoSEQ multiplex PCR; TCRdb's copy has only in-frame clones and leaves some out. The table shows under 150,000 clones, with roughly 71% occurring only once. Sequences were obtained from peripheral blood. The receptors were gathered from a man of 80 years or more with acute or convalescent COVID-19. Each CDR3 is given with its conserved first and last residue. Each record gives: V gene, clone size, J gene, CDR3 length, D gene, CDR3 protein, CDR3 DNA. A D gene is named only where the DNA matches it firmly. Part of the rows lack a size; the others show once, few, many or a class for expanded clones.

TRBV18,few,TRBJ2-7,14,TRBD2,CASSVGSGGGEQYF,TGTGCCAGCTCAGTCGGTAGCGGGGGCGGCGAGCAGTACTTC
TRBV30,NA,TRBJ1-6,15,NA,CAWSGGYSYNSPLHF,TGTGCCTGGAGTGGAGGGTACTCCTATAATTCACCCCTCCACTTT
TRBV7-2,NA,TRBJ1-1,14,TRBD1,CASSPGQGLTEAFF,TGTGCCAGCAGCCCGGGACAGGGGCTGACTGAAGCTTTCTTT
TRBV7-2,NA,TRBJ2-2,14,NA,CASTGEVNTGELFF,TGTGCCAGCACCGGGGAGGTTAACACCGGGGAGCTGTTTTTT
TRBV18,NA,TRBJ2-7,15,TRBD1,CASSPWTGGLNEQYF,TGTGCCAGCTCACCGTGGACAGGGGGTCTAAACGAGCAGTACTTC
TRBV6-5,NA,TRBJ2-5,13,TRBD2,CASSLAGGETQYF,TGTGCCAGCAGTTTAGCGGGGGGAGAGACCCAGTACTTC
TRBV19,NA,TRBJ1-5,17,TRBD1,CASSIIEGQIDNQPQHF,TGTGCCAGTAGTATAATAGAGGGACAGATTGACAATCAGCCCCAGCATTTT
TRBV7-2,NA,TRBJ2-2,14,NA,CASSSSSNTGELFF,TGTGCCAGCAGCTCCTCTAGCAACACCGGGGAGCTGTTTTTT
TRBV12-5,NA,TRBJ2-3,15,TRBD2,CASGLGTSGGDTQYF,TGTGCTAGTGGTCTCGGGACTAGCGGGGGAGATACGCAGTATTTT
TRBV7-2,once,TRBJ2-4,13,TRBD1,CASSSGQGRIQYF,TGTGCCAGCAGCTCGGGACAGGGACGCATTCAGTACTTC
TRBV6-5,NA,TRBJ1-1,15,NA,CASSYRRDTFPTAFF,TGTGCCAGCAGTTATCGCCGGGACACCTTTCCCACAGCTTTCTTT
TRBV7-6,NA,TRBJ1-1,13,NA,CASSFQLNTEAFF,TGTGCCAGCAGCTTTCAATTGAACACTGAAGCTTTCTTT
TRBV7-2,NA,TRBJ2-1,14,NA,CASSFLLTSNEQFF,TGTGCCAGCAGCTTTCTCCTCACTAGCAATGAGCAGTTCTTC
TRBV28,NA,TRBJ1-1,14,NA,CASRAPTGNTEAFF,TGTGCCAGCAGAGCCCCGACAGGGAACACTGAAGCTTTCTTT
TRBV14,many,TRBJ1-6,16,TRBD1,CASSHDYRDRGPHLHF,TGTGCCAGCAGCCATGACTACCGGGACAGGGGGCCGCACCTCCACTTT
TRBV2,many,TRBJ1-5,14,NA,CASSGELSNQPQHF,TGTGCCAGCAGTGGGGAGTTGAGCAATCAGCCCCAGCATTTT
TRBV5-5,NA,TRBJ1-5,15,TRBD1,CASTPRQGDGQPQHF,TGTGCCAGCACCCCTCGACAGGGTGACGGACAGCCCCAGCATTTT
TRBV6-2/TRBV6-3,NA,TRBJ1-6,13,NA,CASSYSTPIALHF,TGTGCCAGCAGTTACTCGACTCCCATCGCCCTCCACTTT
TRBV9,NA,TRBJ2-2,15,NA,CASSVQGLGTGELFF,TGTGCCAGCAGCGTCCAGGGCCTGGGTACCGGGGAGCTGTTTTTT
TRBV4-2,NA,TRBJ1-3,15,NA,CASSRETGSGNTIYF,TGTGCCAGCAGCCGGGAAACAGGGTCTGGAAACACCATATATTTT
TRBV19,NA,TRBJ2-7,14,TRBD1,CASSLGQGANEQYF,TGTGCCAGTAGTCTAGGACAGGGGGCTAACGAGCAGTACTTC
TRBV9,NA,TRBJ2-1,15,TRBD2,CASSPSGGHFGEQFF,TGTGCCAGCAGCCCTAGCGGGGGCCATTTTGGAGAGCAGTTCTTC
TRBV20-1,NA,TRBJ2-3,15,TRBD2,CSASESGGVTDTQYF,TGCAGTGCTAGTGAAAGCGGGGGGGTGACAGATACGCAGTATTTT
TRBV6-5,NA,TRBJ2-6,15,TRBD1,CASTRQGRGANVLTF,TGTGCCAGCACCCGACAGGGTCGGGGGGCCAACGTCCTGACTTTC
TRBV19,NA,TRBJ2-5,13,TRBD2,CASSARGGETQYF,TGTGCCAGTAGTGCCCGGGGGGGAGAGACCCAGTACTTC
TRBV19,NA,TRBJ2-4,19,NA,CAIVPAGSLSSPAKNIQYF,TGTGCCATAGTGCCCGCCGGGTCCCTTTCTTCCCCCGCCAAAAACATTCAGTACTTC
TRBV19,NA,TRBJ1-6,15,NA,CASSIGGGVGSPLHF,TGTGCCAGTAGTATAGGAGGAGGTGTGGGTTCACCCCTCCACTTT
TRBV2,NA,TRBJ2-7,12,NA,CASSQGWDVQYF,TGTGCCAGCAGTCAGGGGTGGGATGTGCAGTACTTC
TRBV10-3,NA,TRBJ2-3,16,TRBD2,CAISLTSGGAPDTQYF,TGTGCCATCAGCCTAACTAGCGGGGGGGCCCCAGATACGCAGTATTTT
TRBV3-1/TRBV3-2,NA,TRBJ2-1,18,NA,CASSQLQGTGLSYNEQFF,TGTGCCAGCAGCCAACTACAGGGTACGGGCCTCTCCTACAATGAGCAGTTCTTC
TRBV18,NA,TRBJ1-1,17,NA,CASSPRAGGMMNTEAFF,TGTGCCAGCTCCCCCAGGGCAGGTGGGATGATGAACACTGAAGCTTTCTTT
TRBV10-2,NA,TRBJ2-7,13,NA,CASSAGQGLGQYF,TGCGCCAGCAGTGCAGGCCAGGGCCTCGGGCAGTACTTC
TRBV6-2/TRBV6-3,NA,TRBJ2-7,14,TRBD1,CASSTGQGLYEQYF,TGTGCCAGCAGCACGGGACAGGGACTTTACGAGCAGTACTTC
TRBV15,NA,TRBJ2-1,15,NA,CATSRDAGFYNEQFF,TGTGCCACCAGCAGAGACGCGGGGTTCTACAATGAGCAGTTCTTC
TRBV7-3,few,TRBJ2-2,15,NA,CASSLTSGNTGELFF,TGTGCCAGCAGCTTAACGAGTGGGAACACCGGGGAGCTGTTTTTT
TRBV4-3,once,TRBJ1-6,16,NA,CASSQDEGRATSPLHF,TGCGCCAGCAGCCAAGATGAGGGAAGGGCTACTTCACCCCTCCACTTT
TRBV19,NA,TRBJ1-1,14,NA,CASSIYLGDTEAFF,TGTGCCAGTAGTATATATTTAGGGGACACTGAAGCTTTCTTT
TRBV11-2,NA,TRBJ2-5,15,TRBD2,CASSPRTSDGETQYF,TGTGCCAGCAGTCCTCGGACTAGCGATGGAGAGACCCAGTACTTC
TRBV18,few,TRBJ2-5,13,TRBD1,CASRDRRQETQYF,TGTGCCAGCCGGGACAGGAGACAAGAGACCCAGTACTTC
TRBV27,once,TRBJ1-4,16,TRBD1,CASSRTGGAVGEKLFF,TGTGCCAGCAGTCGGACAGGGGGCGCCGTGGGTGAAAAACTGTTTTTT
TRBV7-9,many,TRBJ1-6,16,TRBD1,CASSFGGGYYNSPLHF,TGTGCCAGCAGCTTTGGAGGGGGCTACTATAATTCACCCCTCCACTTT
TRBV4-3,NA,TRBJ2-2,16,TRBD1,CASSQVGRGPTGELFF,TGCGCCAGCAGCCAAGTCGGCAGGGGGCCCACCGGGGAGCTGTTTTTT
TRBV4-3,NA,TRBJ2-3,17,NA,CASSQDGGGWGTDTQYF,TGCGCCAGCAGCCAAGACGGAGGAGGGTGGGGCACAGATACGCAGTATTTT
TRBV12-3/TRBV12-4,NA,TRBJ2-5,13,NA,CASSFGAKETQYF,TGTGCCAGCAGTTTCGGAGCCAAAGAGACCCAGTACTTC
TRBV24-1,few,TRBJ2-1,15,TRBD2,CATSVSGLVYNEQFF,TGTGCCACCAGTGTCTCGGGACTAGTCTACAATGAGCAGTTCTTC
TRBV15,NA,TRBJ2-2,17,NA,CATSRDGPQVVTGELFF,TGTGCCACCAGCAGAGATGGTCCGCAGGTGGTCACCGGGGAGCTGTTTTTT
TRBV5-1,NA,TRBJ2-7,13,NA,CASSLTLSYEQYF,TGCGCCAGCAGCCTGACACTCTCCTACGAGCAGTACTTC
TRBV7-2,NA,TRBJ1-3,15,NA,CASSLAWSSGNTIYF,TGTGCCAGCAGCTTAGCATGGAGCTCTGGAAACACCATATATTTT
TRBV6-5,NA,TRBJ2-7,16,NA,CASSSTFRVNSYEQYF,TGTGCCAGCAGTTCAACCTTCAGGGTAAACTCCTACGAGCAGTACTTC
TRBV5-4,NA,TRBJ2-2,12,NA,CASSTGGGELFF,TGTGCCAGCAGCACCGGAGGCGGGGAGCTGTTTTTT
TRBV3-1/TRBV3-2,many,TRBJ2-7,17,TRBD2,CASSQSALGAGRNEQYF,TGTGCCAGCAGCCAAAGCGCACTGGGAGCGGGGAGAAACGAGCAGTACTTC
TRBV6-5,few,TRBJ2-3,15,TRBD1,CASTYGTGATDTQYF,TGTGCCAGCACCTACGGGACAGGGGCCACAGATACGCAGTATTTT
TRBV14,NA,TRBJ2-5,16,TRBD2,CASSPLTGTSVETQYF,TGTGCCAGCAGCCCCTTAACCGGGACTAGCGTAGAGACCCAGTACTTC